Listed here are 29 T cell receptor beta chains from one sample, sequenced in a study of chemoradiotherapy in HPV16-positive cancers. Clones were sequenced by immunoSEQ multiplex PCR, and TCRdb holds only the in-frame ones, with some missing. The data contain thousands of clones, 90% of them singletons. Source: tumor tissue, taken from a patient who underwent chemoradiotherapy. The origin of the receptors is a human donor with HPV-associated anogenital cancer.

This rearrangement joins TRBV6-1 to TRBJ2-5; 12 nucleotides align to TRBD2. This CDR3 is built from 14 residues. Germline CDR1 MNHNS, CDR2 SASEGT. Germline trimming cut 8 bases from V and 2 bases from J; bases unmatched to any gene: 3. The CDR3 DNA reads TGTGCCAGCGGCGGACTAGCGGGGCAAGAGACCCAGTACTTC. This gives the protein CASGGLAGQETQYF.

This chain connects TRBV9 to TRBJ2-3; 8 bases are a match to TRBD2. Unmatched junction bases numbered 11, after V lost 4 bases and J lost 1 base. Germline V gives CDR1 SGDLS, CDR2 YYNGEE. The CDR3 is made up of 17 amino acids. The CDR3 DNA sequence: TGTGCCAGCAGCCCCTTCCGGGGGGGCCGGGGCACAGATACGCAGTATTTT. Translated, it gives CASSPFRGGRGTDTQYF.

The chain has TRBV2 and TRBJ2-5; 7 bases fit TRBD1. V lost 6 bases and J lost 4; bases outside the gene matches: 5. CDR3 length: 13 residues. Germline CDR1 reads SNHLY; CDR2 reads FYNNEI. The CDR3, as DNA: TGTGCCAGCAGAAGGGGGCGCGTAGAGACCCAGTACTTC. Its translation is CASRRGRVETQYF.

The rearrangement joins TRBV6-1 to TRBJ1-1; D is undetermined. The CDR3 runs to 14 residues. Germline values: CDR1 MNHNS, CDR2 SASEGT. V was trimmed by 8 bases and J by 1 base, leaving 14 bases between them. The CDR3 region is CASLPIRENTEAFF. The DNA of the CDR3 is TGTGCCAGCCTGCCCATCCGGGAGAACACTGAAGCTTTCTTT.

The chain joins TRBV19 to TRBJ1-1; D ambiguous. V gave up 7 bases and J gave up 5 bases, with 14 bases separating them. There are 13 residues in the CDR3. CDR1 is LNHDA, CDR2 SQIVND, per germline (reference sequence). CDR3 sequence: CASNEGFRTEAFF. DNA of the CDR3: TGTGCCAGTAACGAAGGGTTCCGGACTGAAGCTTTCTTT. Together with reference TRBV19 and TRBJ1-1, the CDR3 gives the full variable domain: DGGITQSPKYLFRKEGQNVTLSCEQNLNHDAMYWYRQDPGQGLRLIYYSQIVNDFQKGDIAEGYSVSREKKESFPLTVTSAQKNPTAFYLCASNEGFRTEAFFGQGTRLTVV.

The rearrangement joins TRBV2 to TRBJ1-1, with D maybe TRBD1 (6 bases). Germline loops: CDR1 SNHLY, CDR2 FYNNEI. The V and J ends lost 6 bases and 6 bases respectively, with 20 bases between them. The CDR3 contains 15 residues. The CDR3 here is CASRARQGLEAEAFF. The CDR3, as DNA: TGTGCCAGCAGGGCGAGGCAGGGGTTGGAGGCTGAAGCTTTCTTT.

The genes are TRBV7-2 and TRBJ1-3; D ambiguous. V was cut by 1 base and J by 0 bases, with 10 bases left in between. The CDR3 is made up of 16 amino acids. Germline V gene lookup returns CDR1 SGHTA and CDR2 FQGNSA. The CDR3 protein is CASSLGPAVSGNTIYF. The CDR3 nucleotides are TGTGCCAGCAGCTTAGGACCGGCGGTCTCTGGAAACACCATATATTTT.

This chain joins TRBV21-1 and TRBJ2-2; the table gives TRBD2 as D, unverified against the DNA. TRBV21-1 is described as a pseudogene. This CDR3 has 14 amino acids. In DNA, the CDR3 is TGTGCCAGCAGCAAAGGACTCCCTCCCGGGGAGCTGTTTTTT. Its translation: CASSKGLPPGELFF.

For the CDR3, the DNA is TGTGCCAGCAGCGACCGAGATACGCAGTATTTT. Protein product: CASSDRDTQYF. The J gene is TRBJ2-3, the V gene TRBV5-6; D remains unclear. Germline V CDR1 and CDR2: SGHDT, YYEEEE. The V end lost 4 bases, the J end lost 5 bases, and 5 bases lay between the germline ends. CDR3 size: 11 residues.

The rearrangement joins TRBV6-4 to TRBJ2-3, with TRBD2 matching over 11 bases. CDR3 length: 15 residues. The ends lost 0 bases at V and 4 bases at J; junction bases unmatched: 0. Per the germline V gene, CDR1 is MRHNA and CDR2 is SNTAGT. This CDR3 reads CASSDSSGGADTQYF. Here the CDR3 DNA reads TGTGCCAGCAGTGACTCTAGCGGGGGGGCAGATACGCAGTATTTT.

The rearrangement links TRBV10-3 to TRBJ1-2; D remains ambiguous. V was shortened by 3 bases and J by 3 bases, with 14 bases between the two germline ends. Looked up from germline, CDR1 is ENHRY and CDR2 is SYGVKD. The CDR3 length is 15 residues. As DNA, the CDR3 is TGTGCCATCAGTGAACCCACCAAGGGCTACTATGGCTACACCTTC. Its translation: CAISEPTKGYYGYTF.

V and J are TRBV11-2 and TRBJ2-1; TRBD1 aligns across 7 bases. V was pared by 5 bases and J by 2 bases, with 3 bases of the junction left unmatched. In germline, CDR1 is SGHAT, CDR2 FQNNGV. The length of the CDR3 is 14 residues. CDR3 sequence (DNA): TGTGCCAGCAGCCCCGGGACAGCCTACAATGAGCAGTTCTTC. As protein: CASSPGTAYNEQFF.

This chain uses TRBV6-1 with TRBJ1-6, with a tentative D call TRBD1 (5 bases). CDR3 length: 15 amino acids. V lost 1 base to trimming and J lost 4 bases, with 8 bases between them. From germline, CDR1 is MNHNS and CDR2 SASEGT. CDR3 in DNA: TGTGCCAGCAGTGAAGGGGGCGGTTATAATTCACCCCTCCACTTT. This codes for CASSEGGGYNSPLHF.

V gene TRBV6-1 combines with J gene TRBJ1-1; 7 bases map to TRBD1. With 8 bases clipped from V and 2 bases from J, the junction kept 5 bases outside the gene matches. There are 13 residues in the CDR3. Germline values: CDR1 MNHNS, CDR2 SASEGT. The CDR3 sequence is CASSRQGNTEAFF. CDR3 DNA sequence: TGTGCCAGCTCAAGACAGGGTAACACTGAAGCTTTCTTT.

The V call is TRBV6-5, the J call TRBJ2-1; D is uncertain. The germline gives CDR1 MNHEY, CDR2 SVGAGI. The CDR3 extends over 15 amino acids. V shed 2 bases and J shed 5 bases, with 13 bases lying between them. CDR3 DNA: TGTGCCAGCAGTTACCCCCCCCTCTTGCACAATGAGCAGTTCTTC. Translating it yields CASSYPPLLHNEQFF.

Comments on this clone: The germline gene is not matched at one end of the junction; a read error may be the cause. The rearrangement uses TRBV10-2 and TRBJ2-7; either TRBD1 or TRBD2 may fit D (7 bases each). The V gene's germline CDR1 is WSHSY and CDR2 SAAADI. This CDR3 region has 13 residues. CDR3 bases: TGCGCCACCAGTTCAGGGGGGGACTACGAGCAGTACTTC. Protein product: CATSSGGDYEQYF.

In nucleotides, the CDR3 is TGTGCCAGCAGCTTCCAGACTAGCGGGGGCCCAGATACGCAGTATTTT. It translates to CASSFQTSGGPDTQYF. V is TRBV5-4 and J is TRBJ2-3; TRBD2 agrees at 12 bases. Unmatched junction bases numbered 5, after V lost 2 bases and J lost 4 bases. This CDR3 comprises 16 residues. Germline V gene lookup returns CDR1 SGHNT and CDR2 YYREEE (reference sequence).

The chain's CDR3 is CASSVSSDVSGNTIYF. The CDR3 DNA sequence: TGTGCCAGCAGCGTATCCTCCGACGTCTCTGGAAACACCATATATTTT. J is TRBJ1-3 and V is TRBV9; D not resolved. Germline CDR1 and CDR2: SGDLS and YYNGEE. The V gene lost 1 base and the J gene lost 0 bases, with 11 bases spanning the gap. The CDR3 is 16 amino acids.

The chain links TRBV6-6 to TRBJ2-5, with D tentatively TRBD2 (6 bases). Germline CDR1 is MNHNY and CDR2 is SVGAGI (reference sequence). V was pared by 5 bases and J by 1 base, with 17 bases between. CDR3 length: 16 amino acids. DNA of the CDR3: TGTGCCAGCAGTAGCCGGGGGTACGGTGGCCAAGAGACCCAGTACTTC. Translation gives CASSSRGYGGQETQYF.

The J gene is TRBJ1-5, the V gene TRBV5-5; TRBD1 matches 9 bases. Looked up from germline, CDR1 is SGHKS and CDR2 is YYEKEE (reference sequence). V shed 2 bases, J shed 7 bases, and the junction held 4 bases outside the gene matches. The CDR3 is 14 amino acids. CDR3 residues: CASSFRDRVQPQHF. The CDR3 DNA sequence: TGTGCCAGCAGCTTCCGGGACAGGGTCCAGCCCCAGCATTTT.

The gene calls are TRBV4-3 and TRBJ2-1, with 11 nucleotides matching TRBD2. The CDR3 consists of 16 residues. Germline lookup yields CDR1 LGHNA and CDR2 YSLEER. The trim removed 1 base at V and 8 bases at J, leaving 7 bases unmatched. CDR3 DNA sequence: TGCGCCAGCAGCCAAGTTCTTAGCGGGGGGGTCGATGAGCAGTTCTTC. This gives the protein CASSQVLSGGVDEQFF.

CDR3 in amino acids: CAWSKGGTSAYEQYF. The CDR3 coding sequence is TGTGCCTGGAGTAAGGGGGGGACGTCGGCCTACGAGCAGTACTTC. The J gene is TRBJ2-7, the V gene TRBV30, with D perhaps TRBD2 (7 bases). V lost 2 bases and J 2 bases, leaving 16 bases between the germline ends. The germline V gene has CDR1 GTSNPN and CDR2 SVGIG (reference sequence). The CDR3 length is 15 residues.

Concerning this clone: The junction does not match germline at one end; this may be a read error. The chain uses TRBV29-1 and TRBJ1-4; 9 nucleotides agree with TRBD1. The CDR3 sequence is 13 residues long. The germline V gene has CDR1 SQVTM and CDR2 ANQGSEA. CDR3 in DNA: TGCAACGTTGGGGGACAGGGTGGTGAAAAACTGTTTTTT. It yields the protein CNVGGQGGEKLFF.

The V gene is TRBV5-8, the J gene TRBJ2-7; no definite D call. There are 13 residues in the CDR3. Germline lookup yields CDR1 SGHTS and CDR2 YDEGEE. The V gene lost 0 bases and the J gene lost 2 bases, with 6 bases spanning the gap. CDR3 amino acids: CASSLVVAYEQYF. CDR3 in DNA: TGTGCCAGCAGCTTGGTTGTCGCCTACGAGCAGTACTTC.

J is TRBJ2-1 and V is TRBV7-6; no reliable D call. CDR3 length equals 13 residues. V dropped 1 base and J dropped 8 bases, with 9 bases sitting between them. Per the germline V gene, CDR1 is SGHVS and CDR2 is FNYEAQ. The CDR3 spells CASSLGPNYEQFF. The CDR3 bases are TGTGCCAGCAGCTTAGGTCCAAACTATGAGCAGTTCTTC.

The CDR3 sequence: CATSRDAAGAYNEQFF. The CDR3 DNA sequence: TGTGCCACCAGCAGAGATGCAGCGGGGGCCTACAATGAGCAGTTCTTC. The chain uses TRBV15 and TRBJ2-1, with 8 bases aligning to TRBD2. V shed 0 bases and J 2 bases; nucleotides not matched to a gene: 3. The CDR3 runs 16 residues. Germline-derived CDR1 and CDR2 are LNHNV and YYDKDF (reference sequence). Filled out from reference TRBV15 and TRBJ2-1, the complete variable domain reads DAMVIQNPRYQVTQFGKPVTLSCSQTLNHNVMYWYQQKSSQAPKLLFHYYDKDFNNEADTPDNFQSRRPNTSFCFLDIRSPGLGDTAMYLCATSRDAAGAYNEQFFGPGTRLTVL.

This chain joins TRBV16 and TRBJ1-4; D is unclear. The V gene's germline CDR1 is KGHSY and CDR2 FQNENV. The V end lost 3 bases, the J end lost 6 bases, and 11 bases lay between the germline ends. This CDR3 comprises 14 residues. CDR3 DNA sequence: TGTGCCAGCAGCCACGCGGAGGCCCATGAAAAACTGTTTTTT. Its translation: CASSHAEAHEKLFF. Variable domain in full (rest from reference TRBV16 and TRBJ1-4): GEEVAQTPKHLVRGEGQKAKLYCAPIKGHSYVFWYQQVLKNEFKFLISFQNENVFDETGMPKERFSAKCLPNSPCSLEIQATKLEDSAVYFCASSHAEAHEKLFFGSGTQLSVL.

CDR3 nucleotides: TGTGCCAGCAGTGGGGTGGGGCAGGGGGCGAGAGTTACGCAGTATTTT. Its translation is CASSGVGQGARVTQYF. The chain recombines TRBV28 with TRBJ2-3, with 8 positions matching TRBD1. The germline gives CDR1 MDHEN, CDR2 SYDVKM. The V gene end was trimmed by 5 bases and the J gene end by 8 bases; junction bases not matched to a gene: 15. CDR3 size: 16 residues.

The CDR3 region has the DNA TGTGCCAGCAGCCCCCGACTAGTATTGGACACCGGGGAGCTGTTTTTT. It specifies CASSPRLVLDTGELFF. The rearrangement joins TRBV7-6 to TRBJ2-2; TRBD2 might be the D (6 bases). Looked up from germline, CDR1 is SGHVS and CDR2 is FNYEAQ. This CDR3 is 16 amino acids long. V lost 5 bases, J lost 3 bases, and 16 bases lay in between.